The clone carrying this T cell receptor (beta chain) counts as large (0.1 to 1%). The antigen is not known. Cultured CD4+ T cells had their DNA profiled by the Oncomine TCR Beta short-read assay. TCRdb redid the calling of the PCR reads with MiXCR, one entry per CDR3 protein. This sample carries about 1,400 distinct CDR3 sequences, roughly 13% of them seen once, and the ten largest clones take 25% to 30%. The record originates from a study of vaccination and CD4 T cells after COVID-19. Treatment indicated: approximately 9-day PBMC culture with coronavirus spike peptide pools or control peptides (ViraFEST assay). Prior to the COVID-19 pandemic (2011-2018), the unexposed donor's CD4+ T cells were collected. Trimming took off 5 bases at V and 1 base at J, with 15 bases between the two ends. CDR3 length equals 16 residues. CDR1 and CDR2 (germline): MNHEY, SVGEGT. Findings of the study overall: It was observed that, in convalescent patients, a median 86.3% of reactive clones arose only post-vaccination.

This chain uses TRBV6-2 or TRBV6-3 with TRBJ1-5, with D unresolved. Sequenced material: CD4+ T cells from blood, cultured in vitro. The TCR was taken from a human donor in good health. Here the CDR3 DNA reads TGTGCCAGCAGTACCCGGTGGTCCGGAAGCAATCAGCCCCAGCATTTT. It is translated as CASSTRWSGSNQPQHF.